This entry describes one T cell receptor beta chain. This sample is part of a study of blood T cell repertoires in COVID-19. About the research overall: Samples came from the United States, Italy and Spain, spanning acute and convalescent COVID-19. Sample material is recorded as cDNA or gDNA derived from T cells, B-cell-depleted T cells, or PBMCs.

The CDR3 is 15 residues long. V dropped 4 bases and J dropped 0 bases, with 9 bases sitting between them. The germline V gene has CDR1 SNHLY and CDR2 FYNNEI. The authors' processing: From reference gene primer amplification, estimates of nucleated cell counts were derived. Sequencing was performed with immunoSEQ multiplex PCR; in TCRdb, only in-frame clones are kept and a portion is missing. D and trimming were read from the DNA, whereas the V and J calls and clone size are those reported in that table. The table records under 200,000 clones, around nine tenths of them present only once. This sequence joins TRBV2 and TRBJ1-4; D call uncertain. The receptor comes from a man between 18 and 29 years old with active or convalescent COVID-19. Sequencing was carried out using peripheral blood. The CDR3, as DNA: TGTGCCAGCAGTGCCGACTCCGCAACTAATGAAAAACTGTTTTTT. Amino acid sequence: CASSADSATNEKLFF. The complete variable domain, with remaining parts taken from reference TRBV2 and TRBJ1-4, reads EPEVTQTPSHQVTQMGQEVILRCVPISNHLYFYWYRQILGQKVEFLVSFYNNEISEKSEIFDDQFSVERPDGSNFTLKIRSTKLEDSAMYFCASSADSATNEKLFFGSGTQLSVL.